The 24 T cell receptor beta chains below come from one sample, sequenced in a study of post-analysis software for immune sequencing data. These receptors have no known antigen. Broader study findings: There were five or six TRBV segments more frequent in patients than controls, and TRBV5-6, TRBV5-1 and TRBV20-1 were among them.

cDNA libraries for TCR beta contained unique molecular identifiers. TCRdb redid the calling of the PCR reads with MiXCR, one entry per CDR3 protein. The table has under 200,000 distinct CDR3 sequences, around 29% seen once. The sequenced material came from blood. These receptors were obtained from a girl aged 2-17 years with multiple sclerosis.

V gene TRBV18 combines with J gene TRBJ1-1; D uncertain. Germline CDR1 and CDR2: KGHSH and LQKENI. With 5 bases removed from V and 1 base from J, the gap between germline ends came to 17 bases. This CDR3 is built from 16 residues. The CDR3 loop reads CASSSLDPEENTEAFF. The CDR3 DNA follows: TGTGCCAGCTCATCACTCGATCCCGAGGAGAACACTGAAGCTTTCTTT.

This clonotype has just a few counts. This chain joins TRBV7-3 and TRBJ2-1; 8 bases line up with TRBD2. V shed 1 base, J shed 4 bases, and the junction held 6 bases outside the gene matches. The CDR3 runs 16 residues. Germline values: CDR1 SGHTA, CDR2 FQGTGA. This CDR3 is CASSLSGGGPYNEQFF. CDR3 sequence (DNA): TGTGCCAGCAGCTTAAGTGGCGGGGGGCCATACAATGAGCAGTTCTTC. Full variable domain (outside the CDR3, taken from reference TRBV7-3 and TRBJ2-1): GAGVSQTPSNKVTEKGKYVELRCDPISGHTALYWYRQSLGQGPEFLIYFQGTGAADDSGLPNDRFFAVRPEGSVSTLKIQRTERGDSAVYLCASSLSGGGPYNEQFFGPGTRLTVL.

CDR3 residues: CASSLTVGGLSEAFF. The CDR3 DNA sequence: TGTGCCAGCAGCCTCACGGTAGGGGGCTTGAGTGAAGCTTTCTTT. The chain joins TRBV7-6 to TRBJ1-1; 7 nucleotides match TRBD1. The CDR3 is 15 residues long. Germline CDR1 is SGHVS and CDR2 is FNYEAQ. After removal of 5 bases from V and 7 bases from J, the junction contained 13 bases not matched to a gene.

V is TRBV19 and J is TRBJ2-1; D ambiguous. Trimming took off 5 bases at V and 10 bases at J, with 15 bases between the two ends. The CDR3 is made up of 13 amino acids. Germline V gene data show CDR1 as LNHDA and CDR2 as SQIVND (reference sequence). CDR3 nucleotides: TGTGCCAGTAGTGGAGATTTAGTCAAGGAGCAGTTCTTC. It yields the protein CASSGDLVKEQFF.

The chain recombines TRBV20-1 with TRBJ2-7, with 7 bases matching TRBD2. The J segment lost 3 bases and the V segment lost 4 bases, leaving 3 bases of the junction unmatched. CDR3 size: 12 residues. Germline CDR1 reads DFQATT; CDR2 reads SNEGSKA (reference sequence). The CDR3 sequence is CSATAGDYEQYF. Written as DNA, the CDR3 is TGCAGTGCTACCGCGGGAGACTACGAGCAGTACTTC.

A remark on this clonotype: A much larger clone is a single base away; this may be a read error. CDR3 amino acids: CASDQDGPTSGYTF. DNA for the CDR3: TGTGCTAGTGACCAGGACGGACCGACCTCCGGCTACACCTTC. The V call is TRBV12-5, the J call TRBJ1-2; D is unresolved. Germline CDR1 is LGHNT and CDR2 is FRNRAP. Trimming shortened V by 7 bases and J by 8 bases, and 20 bases separated the two germline ends. This CDR3 has 14 residues.

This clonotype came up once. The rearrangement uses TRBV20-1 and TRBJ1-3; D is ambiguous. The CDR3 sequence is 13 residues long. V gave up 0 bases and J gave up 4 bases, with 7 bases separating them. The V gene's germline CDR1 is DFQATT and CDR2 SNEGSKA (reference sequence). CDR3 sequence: CSARDPLGNTIYF. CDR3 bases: TGCAGTGCTAGAGATCCCCTGGGAAACACCATATATTTT.

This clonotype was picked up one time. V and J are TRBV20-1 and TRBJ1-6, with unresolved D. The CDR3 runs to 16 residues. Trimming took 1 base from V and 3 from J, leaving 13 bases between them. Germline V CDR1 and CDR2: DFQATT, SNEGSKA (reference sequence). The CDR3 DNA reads TGCAGTGCTAGAGTCGGAGGGAGCAACTATAATTCACCCCTCCACTTT. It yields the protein CSARVGGSNYNSPLHF.

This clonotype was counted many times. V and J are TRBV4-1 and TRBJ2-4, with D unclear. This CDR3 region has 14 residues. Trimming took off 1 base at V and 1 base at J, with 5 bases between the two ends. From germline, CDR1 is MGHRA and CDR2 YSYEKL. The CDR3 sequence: CASSQVWAKNIQYF. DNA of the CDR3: TGCGCCAGCAGCCAAGTTTGGGCCAAAAACATTCAGTACTTC.

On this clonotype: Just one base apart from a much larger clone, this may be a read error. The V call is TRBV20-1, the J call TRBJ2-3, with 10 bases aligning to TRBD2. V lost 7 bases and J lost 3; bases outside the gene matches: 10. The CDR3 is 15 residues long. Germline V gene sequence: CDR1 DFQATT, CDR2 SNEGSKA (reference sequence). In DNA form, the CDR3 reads TGCAGTGTTAGGCTTCCGACTAGCGGGACAGATACGCAGTATTTT. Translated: CSVRLPTSGTDTQYF.

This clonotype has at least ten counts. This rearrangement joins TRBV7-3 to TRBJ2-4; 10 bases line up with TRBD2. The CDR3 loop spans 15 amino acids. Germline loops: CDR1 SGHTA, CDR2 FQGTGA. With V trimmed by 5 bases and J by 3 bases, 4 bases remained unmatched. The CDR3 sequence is CASSTSGGGKNIQYF. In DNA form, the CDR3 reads TGTGCCAGCAGCACCAGCGGGGGGGGCAAAAACATTCAGTACTTC.

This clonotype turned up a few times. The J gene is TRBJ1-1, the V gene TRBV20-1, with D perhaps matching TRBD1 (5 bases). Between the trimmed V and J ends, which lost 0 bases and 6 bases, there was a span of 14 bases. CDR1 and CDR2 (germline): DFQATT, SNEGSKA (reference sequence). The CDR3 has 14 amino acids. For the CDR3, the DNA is TGCAGTGCTAGAGATGGGGCGGTGGGCGCTGAAGCTTTCTTT. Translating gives CSARDGAVGAEAFF.

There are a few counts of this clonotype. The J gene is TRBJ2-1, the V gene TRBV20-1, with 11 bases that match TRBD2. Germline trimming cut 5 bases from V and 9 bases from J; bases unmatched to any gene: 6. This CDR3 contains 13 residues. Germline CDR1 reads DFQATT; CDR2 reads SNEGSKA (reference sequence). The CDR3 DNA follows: TGCAGTGCTCATAGCGGGGGGGCCGGTGAGCAGTTCTTC. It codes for CSAHSGGAGEQFF.

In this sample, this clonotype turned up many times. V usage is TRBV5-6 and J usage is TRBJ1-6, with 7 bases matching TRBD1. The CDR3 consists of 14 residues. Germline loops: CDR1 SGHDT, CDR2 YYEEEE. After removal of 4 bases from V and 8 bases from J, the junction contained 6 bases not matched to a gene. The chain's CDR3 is CASSQQGRYSPLHF. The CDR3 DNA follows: TGTGCCAGCAGCCAACAGGGGCGGTATTCACCCCTCCACTTT.

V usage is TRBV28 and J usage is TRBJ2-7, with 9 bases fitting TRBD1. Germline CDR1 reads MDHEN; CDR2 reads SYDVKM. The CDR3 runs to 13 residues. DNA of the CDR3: TGTGCTTCTGACAGGGGGTGGGCCTACGAGCAGTACTTC. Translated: CASDRGWAYEQYF.

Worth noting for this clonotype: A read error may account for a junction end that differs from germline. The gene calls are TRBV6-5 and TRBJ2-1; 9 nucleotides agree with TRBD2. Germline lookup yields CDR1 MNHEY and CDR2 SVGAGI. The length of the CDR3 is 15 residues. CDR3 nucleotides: TGTGCCACCAGTGATCCGCGACTAGCGGCCAATGAGCAGTTCTTC. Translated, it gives CATSDPRLAANEQFF.

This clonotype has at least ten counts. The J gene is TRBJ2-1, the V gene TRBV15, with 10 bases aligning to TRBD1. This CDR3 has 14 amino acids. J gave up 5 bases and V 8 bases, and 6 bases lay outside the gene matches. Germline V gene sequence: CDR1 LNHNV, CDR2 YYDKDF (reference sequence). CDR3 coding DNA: TGTGCCACCCGACCGGGACAGGGGAACAATGAGCAGTTCTTC. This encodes CATRPGQGNNEQFF.

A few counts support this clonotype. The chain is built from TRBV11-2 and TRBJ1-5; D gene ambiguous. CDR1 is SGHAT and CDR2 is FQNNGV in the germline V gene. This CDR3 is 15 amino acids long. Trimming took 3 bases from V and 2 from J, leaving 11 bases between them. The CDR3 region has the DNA TGTGCCAGCAGCTTGGCCGGTAGAGGCAATCAGCCCCAGCATTTT. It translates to CASSLAGRGNQPQHF.

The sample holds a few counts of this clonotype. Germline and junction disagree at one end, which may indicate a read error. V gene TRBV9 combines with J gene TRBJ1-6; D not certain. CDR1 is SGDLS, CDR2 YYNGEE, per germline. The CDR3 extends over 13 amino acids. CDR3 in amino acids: CTSSVDNNSPLHF. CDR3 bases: TGTACCAGCAGCGTAGACAATAATTCACCCCTCCACTTT.

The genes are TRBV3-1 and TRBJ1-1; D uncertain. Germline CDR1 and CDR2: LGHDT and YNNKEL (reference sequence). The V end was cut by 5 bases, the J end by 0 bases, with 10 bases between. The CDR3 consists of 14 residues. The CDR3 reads CASSARAVNTEAFF. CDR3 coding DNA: TGTGCCAGCAGCGCCAGAGCGGTGAACACTGAAGCTTTCTTT.

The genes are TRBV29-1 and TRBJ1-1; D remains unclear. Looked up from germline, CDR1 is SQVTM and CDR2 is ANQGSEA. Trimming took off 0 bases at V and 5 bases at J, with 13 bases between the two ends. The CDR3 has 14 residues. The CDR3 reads CSVEDRTVATEAFF. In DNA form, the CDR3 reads TGCAGCGTTGAAGATCGGACGGTTGCGACTGAAGCTTTCTTT.

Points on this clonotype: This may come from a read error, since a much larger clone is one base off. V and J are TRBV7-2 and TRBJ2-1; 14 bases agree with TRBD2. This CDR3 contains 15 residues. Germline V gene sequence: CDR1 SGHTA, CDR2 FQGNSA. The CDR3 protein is CAGSFGLAGGNEQFF. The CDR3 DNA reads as TGTGCCGGCAGCTTCGGACTAGCGGGAGGAAATGAGCAGTTCTTC.

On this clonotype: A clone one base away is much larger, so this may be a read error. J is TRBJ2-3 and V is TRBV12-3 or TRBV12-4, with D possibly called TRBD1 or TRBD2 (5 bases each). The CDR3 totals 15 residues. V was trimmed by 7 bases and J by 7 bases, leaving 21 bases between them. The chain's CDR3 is CASTLTGTVANTQYF. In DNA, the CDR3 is TGTGCCAGCACCCTGACCGGGACGGTGGCAAATACGCAGTATTTT.

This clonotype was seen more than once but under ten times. The CDR3 nucleotides read TGTGCCAGCAGCTATGTGGGACGACGCTATAATTCACCCCTCCACTTT. Translating it yields CASSYVGRRYNSPLHF. The chain has TRBV11-2 and TRBJ1-6; tentative D call: TRBD1 (5 bases). CDR1 SGHAT and CDR2 FQNNGV come from the germline V gene. Trimming cost V 4 bases and J 3 bases, with 13 bases left between them. The CDR3 spans 16 residues.